This TCR beta chain was sequenced in a study of CD8 T cells in Susac syndrome. While serving as controls, healthy donors were matched for age and sex. Purification of the CD8+ and CD4+ T cells relied on negative isolation, and TEMRA cells underwent FACS enrichment. There are 16 residues in the CDR3. Germline assignment: CDR1 LGHNA and CDR2 YNFKEQ. The germline V and J ends were trimmed by 4 bases and 3 bases, with 15 bases remaining between them. RNA totalling about 0.45 to 1 ug underwent reverse transcription with random hexamers. Across 54 Vbeta and 13 Jbeta, TCR beta CDR3 was amplified with immunoSEQ multiplex PCR. In TCRdb, the immunoSEQ multiplex PCR reads were re-called with MiXCR into one record per CDR3 protein. The sample lists tens of thousands of distinct CDR3 sequences; 80% to 95% were seen once.

The sample consisted of CD8+ T cells from PBMCs. The V call is TRBV4-2, the J call TRBJ2-2; D tentatively reads TRBD1 or TRBD2 (5 bases each). The origin of this receptor is a human donor in good health. DNA of the CDR3: TGTGCCAGCAGCCCCCAATTCGAGGGGTACACCGGGGAGCTGTTTTTT. Its protein product is CASSPQFEGYTGELFF.